These T cell receptor beta chains were read from a single sample in a study of lymphopenia after photon versus proton radiotherapy. This table comes from immunoSEQ multiplex PCR, and its TCRdb copy is limited to in-frame clones, with some not included. This table has fewer than 35,000 clones, approximately 92% appearing once. The sequencing used peripheral blood, collected from a patient treated with proton-based radiotherapy. The receptors here all came from a woman between 70 and 85 years old with pancreatic cancer. Some clones in this sample may be carry-over from other donors' samples. CDR3s include the opening cysteine and the closing phenylalanine or tryptophan. D genes are given only for firm matches. Not all rows give a size; the values are once, few, many and, for expanded clones, a class.

clone size	J gene	V gene	CDR3 length	D gene	CDR3 DNA	CDR3 protein
NA	TRBJ1-4	TRBV25-1	14	NA	TGTGCCAGCAAAAGGGCAGGGGAAGAAGAAAAACTGTTTTTT	CASKRAGEEEKLFF
NA	TRBJ2-7	TRBV6-1	12	TRBD1	TGTGCTCTTTGGGCAGGGGGCAACGAGCAGTACTTC	CALWAGGNEQYF
NA	TRBJ1-1	TRBV2	14	TRBD1	TGTGCCAGCAGCGTCACAGGGGGCAACACTGAAGCTTTCTTT	CASSVTGGNTEAFF
NA	TRBJ2-5	TRBV14	17	TRBD2	TGTGCCAGCAGCCAAGATGGGACTAGCGGTCGTAAAGAGACCCAGTACTTC	CASSQDGTSGRKETQYF
NA	TRBJ2-1	TRBV28	14	TRBD1	TGTGCCAGCAGGGGGACAGAGTACTACAATGAGCAGTTCTTC	CASRGTEYYNEQFF
NA	TRBJ2-7	TRBV7-9	17	TRBD2	TGTGCCAGCAGCTTGGGGACTAGCGGGAGTAACCCCTACGAGCAGTACTTC	CASSLGTSGSNPYEQYF
NA	TRBJ2-2	TRBV18	16	NA	TGTGCCAGCTCACCACAACCGGCGGACTTGGCCGGGGAGCTGTTTTTT	CASSPQPADLAGELFF
once	TRBJ2-7	TRBV10-1	15	TRBD2	TGCGCCAGTCCGGGACTAGCGGGAGGCCCCTACGAGCAGTACTTC	CASPGLAGGPYEQYF
NA	TRBJ2-3	TRBV5-1	16	NA	TGCGCCAGCTCCCCCGGGAGCGCCCAAGGCACAGATACGCAGTATTTT	CASSPGSAQGTDTQYF
NA	TRBJ2-5	TRBV7-9	19	TRBD2	TGTGCCAGCAGCTCTCCGGGACTAGCGGGAGTGGGAGGAGGAGAGACCCAGTACTTC	CASSSPGLAGVGGGETQYF
few	TRBJ2-7	TRBV11-2	14	TRBD2	TGTGCCAGCACCTCGACTAGCGGGGCCGAGGAGCAGTACTTC	CASTSTSGAEEQYF
NA	TRBJ2-1	TRBV19	14	NA	TGTGCCAGTAGTATAGCTGGGAGGCAGGGTGAGCAGTTCTTC	CASSIAGRQGEQFF
NA	TRBJ1-2	TRBV27	13	NA	TGTGCCAGCAGTCCGGGACGGCGCTATGGCTACACCTTC	CASSPGRRYGYTF
few	TRBJ1-5	TRBV7-9	13	NA	TGTGCCAGCAGCTTAAACATGAATCAGCCCCAGCATTTT	CASSLNMNQPQHF
NA	TRBJ2-1	TRBV4-1	16	TRBD2	TGCGCCAGCAGCCTTAGACTAGCGGGAGGGGACAATGAGCAGTTCTTC	CASSLRLAGGDNEQFF
NA	TRBJ2-7	TRBV11-2	16	NA	TGTGCCAGCAGCTTACGAGGGGCTCGAATAATATACGAGCAGTACTTC	CASSLRGARIIYEQYF
few	TRBJ1-2	TRBV28	13	TRBD1	TGTGCCAGCAGCCTCGACAGGGAATATGGCTACACCTTC	CASSLDREYGYTF
NA	TRBJ2-3	TRBV18	14	NA	TGTGCCAGCTCAGACAGGAGTAGCACAGATACGCAGTATTTT	CASSDRSSTDTQYF
few	TRBJ2-1	TRBV11-2	16	NA	TGTGCCAGCAGCTTAGGTGGGATCGGGCCCTACAATGAGCAGTTCTTC	CASSLGGIGPYNEQFF
once	TRBJ1-5	TRBV28	17	NA	TGTGCCAGCAGTCTCCCCAGCGAGGGGTTTCAGAGTCAGCCCCAGCATTTT	CASSLPSEGFQSQPQHF
NA	TRBJ1-2	TRBV29-1	13	NA	TGCAGCGTTGAAGGGACTGAGAACTATGGCTACACCTTC	CSVEGTENYGYTF
once	TRBJ2-3	TRBV28	14	TRBD2	TGTGCCACCCGGGGAGCGGGAGGGGCAGATACGCAGTATTTT	CATRGAGGADTQYF
NA	TRBJ2-1	TRBV9	15	NA	TGTGCCAGCAGCGCCGGGACTGGAGGGGACAATGAGCAGTTCTTC	CASSAGTGGDNEQFF
NA	TRBJ2-1	TRBV5-1	12	NA	TGCGCCAGCAGCCTGATCGCCAATGAGCAGTTCTTC	CASSLIANEQFF
NA	TRBJ1-1	TRBV7-6	14	NA	TGTGCCAGCAGCCCCCCGTCTTTAAACACTGAAGCTTTCTTT	CASSPPSLNTEAFF
NA	TRBJ2-7	TRBV18	15	TRBD1	TGTGCCAGCTCACCCGGGACAGGGGGTGGGAACGAGCAGTACTTC	CASSPGTGGGNEQYF
NA	TRBJ1-2	TRBV19	13	NA	TGTGCCAGTAGTGGGGACGGAGACTATGGCTACACCTTC	CASSGDGDYGYTF
NA	TRBJ2-2	TRBV7-9	18	TRBD1	TGTGCCAGCAGTCCAAATCCGGGACAGGGGGCTGTCGGCGGGGAGCTGTTTTTT	CASSPNPGQGAVGGELFF
NA	TRBJ2-1	TRBV19	15	NA	TGTGCCAGTAGTATAGGGGGGAGACGCCACAATGAGCAGTTCTTC	CASSIGGRRHNEQFF
NA	TRBJ2-5	TRBV19	14	NA	TGTGCCAGTTCCCGGGGGCGCTCTTTGGAGACCCAGTACTTC	CASSRGRSLETQYF
once	TRBJ2-1	TRBV6-1	14	NA	TGTGCCAGCAGTCGAGCGGGCGGGTACAATGAGCAGTTCTTC	CASSRAGGYNEQFF
few	TRBJ1-5	TRBV7-9	13	NA	TGTGCCAGCAGCTTAGGGACAGTTCAGCCCCAGCATTTT	CASSLGTVQPQHF
NA	TRBJ2-5	TRBV7-7	14	TRBD2	TGTGCTAGCAGGCCCCGGGAGGGCGGCGAGACCCAGTACTTC	CASRPREGGETQYF
NA	TRBJ1-1	TRBV7-9	14	NA	TGTGCCAGCAGCGCTGTCCAGGGGAGGACTGAAGCTTTCTTT	CASSAVQGRTEAFF
NA	TRBJ1-5	TRBV6-6	16	NA	TGTGCCAGCAGACTCACGAGGACAGAGCGGGGTCAGCCCCAGCATTTT	CASRLTRTERGQPQHF
NA	TRBJ1-1	TRBV27	16	NA	TGTGCCAGCAGTCCCCCGACAGGTCGACAGATCCCTGAAGCTTTCTTT	CASSPPTGRQIPEAFF
NA	TRBJ1-1	TRBV4-1	12	NA	TGCGCCAGCAGCCGAGGCGACACTGAAGCTTTCTTT	CASSRGDTEAFF
NA	TRBJ1-1	TRBV7-3	14	NA	TGTGCCAGCAGCTTCGGACCTGGGAACACTGAAGCTTTCTTT	CASSFGPGNTEAFF
NA	TRBJ1-5	TRBV28	18	TRBD1	TGTGCCAGCAGTCGGGATAGGGGGACAGGGGCAGGCAATCAGCCCCAGCATTTT	CASSRDRGTGAGNQPQHF
NA	TRBJ2-5	TRBV6-4	14	NA	TGTGCCAGCAGTGAAGGTAGCGGTCAAGAGACCCAGTACTTC	CASSEGSGQETQYF
NA	TRBJ2-3	TRBV5-4	15	TRBD2	TGTGCCAGCAGCATCGGGACTAGCGTGCCGACTACGCAGTATTTT	CASSIGTSVPTTQYF
NA	TRBJ2-7	TRBV21-1	15	NA	TGTGCCAGCAGCAAAGGGAGGCAGACTGACTACGAGCAGTACTTC	CASSKGRQTDYEQYF
NA	TRBJ2-5	TRBV7-3	17	TRBD1	TGTGCCAGCAGCTTAAACCCGGGACAGGGGCACCAAGAGACCCAGTACTTC	CASSLNPGQGHQETQYF
NA	TRBJ2-7	TRBV19	16	TRBD2	TGTGCCAGTAGTCCGGGACTAGCGGAAAGCTCCTACGAGCAGTACTTC	CASSPGLAESSYEQYF
NA	TRBJ1-2	TRBV10-3	14	NA	TGTGCCATCAGGGGTCAGGCGAATAACTATGGCTACACCTTC	CAIRGQANNYGYTF
NA	TRBJ2-1	TRBV11-1	17	TRBD2	TGTGCCAGCAGCCTTTACTCCGGGACTAGATCTCGGGATGAGCAGTTCTTC	CASSLYSGTRSRDEQFF
NA	TRBJ2-1	TRBV11-2	14	TRBD2	TGTGCCAGCAGCTTAGTACTAGCGGGAAATGAGCAGTTCTTC	CASSLVLAGNEQFF
NA	TRBJ1-1	TRBV28	13	NA	TGTGCCAGCAGAACCGTGGGGAACACTGAAGCTTTCTTT	CASRTVGNTEAFF
NA	TRBJ2-1	TRBV7-2	15	TRBD2	TGTGCCAGCGCACTATTTAGCGGGCCGGACAATGAGCAGTTCTTC	CASALFSGPDNEQFF
NA	TRBJ2-1	TRBV5-6	15	TRBD2	TGTGCCAGCAGCTTGGAAGTAGCGGGGAACAATGAGCAGTTCTTC	CASSLEVAGNNEQFF
few	TRBJ1-1	TRBV5-1	16	NA	TGCGCCAGCAGCTTAGATGACGGACCCGCGAACACTGAAGCTTTCTTT	CASSLDDGPANTEAFF
NA	TRBJ2-7	TRBV28	13	TRBD1	TGTGCCAGCAGTCCAAACAGGGGCTACGAGCAGTACTTC	CASSPNRGYEQYF
once	TRBJ1-1	TRBV7-9	12	NA	TGTGCCAGCAGCTTAACGAACACTGAAGCTTTCTTT	CASSLTNTEAFF
NA	TRBJ2-2	TRBV27	17	TRBD2	TGTGCCAGCAGTTTCGGACTAGCAGGCCCGAACACCGGGGAGCTGTTTTTT	CASSFGLAGPNTGELFF
few	TRBJ2-2	TRBV5-1	14	NA	TGCGCCAGCAGCTTGGAGACAGCAATCGGGGAGCTGTTTTTT	CASSLETAIGELFF
NA	TRBJ1-4	TRBV27	15	TRBD1	TGTGCCAGCAGTTTATTCGGACAGGGAGGTGGAAAACTGTTTTTT	CASSLFGQGGGKLFF
NA	TRBJ1-1	TRBV6-5	15	TRBD1	TGTGCCAGCACTCCAGGGTTCAGGGGGGACACTGAAGCTTTCTTT	CASTPGFRGDTEAFF
few	TRBJ2-1	TRBV11-1	16	TRBD1	TGTGCCAGCAGCGCCAGGGACAGGGGGCTTTACAATGAGCAGTTCTTC	CASSARDRGLYNEQFF
NA	TRBJ1-1	TRBV29-1	12	TRBD1	TGCAGCGCTACGACAGGGGATACTGAAGCTTTCTTT	CSATTGDTEAFF
NA	TRBJ2-5	TRBV20-1	11	NA	TGCAGCTCGGGGACCGGGGAGACCCAGTACTTC	CSSGTGETQYF